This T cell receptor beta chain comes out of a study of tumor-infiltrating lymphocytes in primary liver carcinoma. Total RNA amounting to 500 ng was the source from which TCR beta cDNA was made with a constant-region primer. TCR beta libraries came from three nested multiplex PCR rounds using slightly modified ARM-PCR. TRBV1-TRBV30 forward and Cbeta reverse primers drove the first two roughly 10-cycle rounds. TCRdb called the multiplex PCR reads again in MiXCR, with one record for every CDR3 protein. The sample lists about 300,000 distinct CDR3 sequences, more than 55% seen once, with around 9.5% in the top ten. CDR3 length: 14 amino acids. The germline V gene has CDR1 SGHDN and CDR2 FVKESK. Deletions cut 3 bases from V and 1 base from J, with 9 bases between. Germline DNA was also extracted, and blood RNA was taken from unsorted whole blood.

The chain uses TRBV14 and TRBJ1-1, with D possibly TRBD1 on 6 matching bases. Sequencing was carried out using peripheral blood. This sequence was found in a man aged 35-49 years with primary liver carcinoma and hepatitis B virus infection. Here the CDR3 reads CASSHRGANTEAFF. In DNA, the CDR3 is TGTGCCAGCAGCCATCGGGGGGCGAACACTGAAGCTTTCTTT.